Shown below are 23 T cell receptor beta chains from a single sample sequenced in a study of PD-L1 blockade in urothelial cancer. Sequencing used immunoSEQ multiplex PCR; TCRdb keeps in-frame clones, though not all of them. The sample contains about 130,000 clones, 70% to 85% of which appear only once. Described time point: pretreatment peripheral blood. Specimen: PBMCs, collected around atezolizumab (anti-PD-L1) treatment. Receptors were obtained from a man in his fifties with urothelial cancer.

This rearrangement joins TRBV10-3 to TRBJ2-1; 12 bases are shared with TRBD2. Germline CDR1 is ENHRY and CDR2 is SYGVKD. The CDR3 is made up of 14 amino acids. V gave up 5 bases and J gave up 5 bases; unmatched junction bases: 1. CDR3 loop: CAISPSGRDNEQFF. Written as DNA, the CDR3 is TGTGCCATCAGTCCTAGCGGGAGGGACAATGAGCAGTTCTTC.

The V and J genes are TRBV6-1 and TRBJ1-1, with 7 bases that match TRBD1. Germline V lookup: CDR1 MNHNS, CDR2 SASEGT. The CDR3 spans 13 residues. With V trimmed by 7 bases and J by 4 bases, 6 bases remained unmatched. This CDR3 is CASNRQGTTEAFF. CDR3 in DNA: TGTGCCAGCAACCGACAGGGCACCACTGAAGCTTTCTTT.

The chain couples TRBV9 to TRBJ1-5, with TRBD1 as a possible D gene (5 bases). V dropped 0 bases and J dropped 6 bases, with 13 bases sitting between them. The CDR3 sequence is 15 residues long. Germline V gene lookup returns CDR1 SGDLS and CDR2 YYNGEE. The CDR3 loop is CASSVGKGPGQPQHF. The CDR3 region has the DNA TGTGCCAGCAGCGTAGGGAAGGGGCCGGGTCAGCCCCAGCATTTT.

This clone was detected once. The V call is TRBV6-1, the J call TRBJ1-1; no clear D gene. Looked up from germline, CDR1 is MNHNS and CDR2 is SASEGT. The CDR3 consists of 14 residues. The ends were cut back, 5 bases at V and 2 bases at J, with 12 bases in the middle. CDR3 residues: CASSTKQLNTEAFF. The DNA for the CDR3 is TGTGCCAGCAGTACCAAACAGTTAAACACTGAAGCTTTCTTT.

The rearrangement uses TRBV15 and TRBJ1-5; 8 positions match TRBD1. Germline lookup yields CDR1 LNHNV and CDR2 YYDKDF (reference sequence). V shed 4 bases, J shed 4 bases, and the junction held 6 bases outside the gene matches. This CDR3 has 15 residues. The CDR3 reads CATSNPGGGNQPQHF. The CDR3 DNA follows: TGTGCCACCAGCAATCCAGGGGGCGGGAATCAGCCCCAGCATTTT.

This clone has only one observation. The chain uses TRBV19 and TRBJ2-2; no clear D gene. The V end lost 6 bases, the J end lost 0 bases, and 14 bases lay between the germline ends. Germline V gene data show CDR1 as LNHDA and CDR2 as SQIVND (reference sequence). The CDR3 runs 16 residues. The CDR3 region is CASRKSHLANTGELFF. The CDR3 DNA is TGTGCCAGTAGGAAATCACACCTCGCGAACACCGGGGAGCTGTTTTTT.

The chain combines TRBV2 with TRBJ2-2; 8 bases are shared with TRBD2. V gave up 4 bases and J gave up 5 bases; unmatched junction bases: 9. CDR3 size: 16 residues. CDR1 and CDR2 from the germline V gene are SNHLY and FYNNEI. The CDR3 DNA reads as TGTGCCAGCAGTGCGGATAGCGGGATGGGTACCGGGGAGCTGTTTTTT. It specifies CASSADSGMGTGELFF.

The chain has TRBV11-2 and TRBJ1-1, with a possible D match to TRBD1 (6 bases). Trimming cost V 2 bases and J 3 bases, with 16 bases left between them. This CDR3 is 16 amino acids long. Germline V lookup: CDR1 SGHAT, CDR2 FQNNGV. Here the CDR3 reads CASSLSYGRGYTEAFF. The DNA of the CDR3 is TGTGCCAGCAGCTTATCTTATGGGAGGGGGTACACTGAAGCTTTCTTT.

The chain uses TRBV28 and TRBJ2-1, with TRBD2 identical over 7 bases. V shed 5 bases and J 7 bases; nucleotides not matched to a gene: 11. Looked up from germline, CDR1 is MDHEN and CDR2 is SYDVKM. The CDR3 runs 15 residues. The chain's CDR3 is CASSPTGGRRNEQFF. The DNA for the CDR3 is TGTGCCAGCAGTCCCACTGGCGGGAGAAGGAATGAGCAGTTCTTC.

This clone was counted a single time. The CDR3 nucleotides read TGCGCCAGCCGACTTAGCGGGATTGGCTCAGATACGCAGTATTTT. This gives the protein CASRLSGIGSDTQYF. V usage is TRBV5-1 and J usage is TRBJ2-3, with 8 bases that match TRBD2. The germline V gene has CDR1 SGHRS and CDR2 YFSETQ. The J segment lost 4 bases and the V segment lost 7 bases, leaving 11 bases of the junction unmatched. This CDR3 spans 15 amino acids.

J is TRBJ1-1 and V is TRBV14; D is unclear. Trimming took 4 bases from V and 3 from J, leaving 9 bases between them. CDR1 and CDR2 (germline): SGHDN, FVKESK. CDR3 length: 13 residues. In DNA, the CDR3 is TGTGCCAGCAGCCCTCGTCTCGACACTGAAGCTTTCTTT. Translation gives CASSPRLDTEAFF.

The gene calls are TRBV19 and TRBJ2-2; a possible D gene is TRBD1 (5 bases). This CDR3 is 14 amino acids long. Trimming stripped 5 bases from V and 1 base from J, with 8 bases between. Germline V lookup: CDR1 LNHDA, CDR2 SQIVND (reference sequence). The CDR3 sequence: CASSRRGNTGELFF. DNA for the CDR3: TGTGCCAGTAGTCGAAGGGGGAACACCGGGGAGCTGTTTTTT.

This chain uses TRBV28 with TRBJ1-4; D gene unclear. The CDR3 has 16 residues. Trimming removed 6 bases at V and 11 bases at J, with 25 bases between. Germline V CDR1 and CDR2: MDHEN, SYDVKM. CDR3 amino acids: CASSPLEESVIGKLFF. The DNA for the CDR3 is TGTGCCAGCAGCCCCCTGGAAGAATCTGTCATCGGGAAACTGTTTTTT.

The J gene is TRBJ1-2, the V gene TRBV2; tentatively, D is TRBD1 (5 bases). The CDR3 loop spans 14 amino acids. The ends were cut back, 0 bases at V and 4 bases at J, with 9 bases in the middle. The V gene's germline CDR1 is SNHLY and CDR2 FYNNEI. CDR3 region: CASSEAGVVYGYTF. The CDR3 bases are TGTGCCAGCAGTGAAGCAGGGGTGGTCTATGGCTACACCTTC. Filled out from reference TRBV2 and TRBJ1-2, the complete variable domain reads EPEVTQTPSHQVTQMGQEVILRCVPISNHLYFYWYRQILGQKVEFLVSFYNNEISEKSEIFDDQFSVERPDGSNFTLKIRSTKLEDSAMYFCASSEAGVVYGYTFGSGTRLTVV.

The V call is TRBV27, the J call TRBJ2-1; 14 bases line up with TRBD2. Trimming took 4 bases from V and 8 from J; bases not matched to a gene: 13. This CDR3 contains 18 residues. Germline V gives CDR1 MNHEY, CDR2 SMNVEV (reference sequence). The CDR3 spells CASSSATSGRARVYEQFF. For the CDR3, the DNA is TGTGCCAGCAGTTCCGCGACTAGCGGGAGGGCTAGGGTCTATGAGCAGTTCTTC.

The CDR3 here is CASSARTSGSLTDTQYF. The CDR3, as DNA: TGCGCCAGCAGCGCCAGGACTAGCGGGAGCCTCACAGATACGCAGTATTTT. This sequence joins TRBV5-1 and TRBJ2-3; 13 bases fit TRBD2. With V trimmed by 4 bases and J by 2 bases, 7 bases remained unmatched. The V gene's germline CDR1 is SGHRS and CDR2 YFSETQ. The CDR3 loop spans 17 amino acids.

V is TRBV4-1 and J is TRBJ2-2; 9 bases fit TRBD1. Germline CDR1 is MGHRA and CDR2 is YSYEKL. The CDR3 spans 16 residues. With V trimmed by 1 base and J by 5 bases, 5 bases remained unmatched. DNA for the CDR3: TGCGCCAGCAGCCAAGTGGGACAGGGAAGGACCGGGGAGCTGTTTTTT. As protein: CASSQVGQGRTGELFF.

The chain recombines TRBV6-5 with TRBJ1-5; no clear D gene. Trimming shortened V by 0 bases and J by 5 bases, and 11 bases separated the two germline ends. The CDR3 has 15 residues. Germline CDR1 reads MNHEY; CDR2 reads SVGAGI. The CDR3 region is CASSYSRRADQPQHF. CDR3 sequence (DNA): TGTGCCAGCAGTTACTCACGGAGGGCGGATCAGCCCCAGCATTTT.

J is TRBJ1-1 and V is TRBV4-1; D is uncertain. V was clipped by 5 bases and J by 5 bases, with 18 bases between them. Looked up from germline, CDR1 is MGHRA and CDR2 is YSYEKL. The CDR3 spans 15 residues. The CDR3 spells CASSYPPRGITEAFF. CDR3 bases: TGCGCCAGCAGCTACCCCCCGAGAGGGATAACTGAAGCTTTCTTT.

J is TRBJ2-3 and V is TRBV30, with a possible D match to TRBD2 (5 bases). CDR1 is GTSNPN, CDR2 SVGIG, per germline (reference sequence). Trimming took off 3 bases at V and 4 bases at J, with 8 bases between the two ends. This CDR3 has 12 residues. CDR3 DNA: TGTGCCTGGAGCGGAGGTGCAGATACGCAGTATTTT. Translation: CAWSGGADTQYF. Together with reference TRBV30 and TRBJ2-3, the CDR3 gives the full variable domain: SQTIHQWPATLVQPVGSPLSLECTVEGTSNPNLYWYRQAAGRGLQLLFYSVGIGQISSEVPQNLSASRPQDRQFILSSKKLLLSDSGFYLCAWSGGADTQYFGPGTRLTVL.

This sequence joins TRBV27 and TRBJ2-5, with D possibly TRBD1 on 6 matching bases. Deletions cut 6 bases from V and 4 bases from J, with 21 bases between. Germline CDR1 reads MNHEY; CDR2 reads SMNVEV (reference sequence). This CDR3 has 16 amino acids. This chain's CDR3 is CASSPLGRGGAETQYF. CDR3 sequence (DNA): TGTGCCAGCAGCCCTCTCGGTAGAGGGGGAGCAGAGACCCAGTACTTC.

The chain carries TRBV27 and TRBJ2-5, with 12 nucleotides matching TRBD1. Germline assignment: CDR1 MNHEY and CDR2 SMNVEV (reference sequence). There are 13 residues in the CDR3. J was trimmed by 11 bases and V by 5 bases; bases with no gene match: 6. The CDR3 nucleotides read TGTGCCAGCAGTCTCCGGGACAGGGGGCATCAGTACTTC. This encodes CASSLRDRGHQYF.

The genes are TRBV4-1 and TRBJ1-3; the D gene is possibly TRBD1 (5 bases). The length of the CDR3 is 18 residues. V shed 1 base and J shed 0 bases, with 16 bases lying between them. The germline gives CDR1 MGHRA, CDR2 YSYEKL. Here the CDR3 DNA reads TGCGCCAGCAGCCAAGGGTGGCAGGGTACCCACTCTGGAAACACCATATATTTT. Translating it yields CASSQGWQGTHSGNTIYF.